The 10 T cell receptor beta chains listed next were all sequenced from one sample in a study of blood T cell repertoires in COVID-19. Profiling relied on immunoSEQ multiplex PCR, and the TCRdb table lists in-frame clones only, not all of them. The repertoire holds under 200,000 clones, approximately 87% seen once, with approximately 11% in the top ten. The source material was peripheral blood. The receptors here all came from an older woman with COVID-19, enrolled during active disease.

Here the CDR3 reads CASSRDYFTREQFF. CDR3 coding DNA: TGCGCCAGCAGTAGGGACTACTTTACCCGTGAGCAGTTCTTC. V usage is TRBV5-1 and J usage is TRBJ2-1; TRBD2 matches 7 bases. The V gene's germline CDR1 is SGHRS and CDR2 YFSETQ. V was clipped by 5 bases and J by 9 bases; unmatched bases: 11. CDR3 length: 14 amino acids.

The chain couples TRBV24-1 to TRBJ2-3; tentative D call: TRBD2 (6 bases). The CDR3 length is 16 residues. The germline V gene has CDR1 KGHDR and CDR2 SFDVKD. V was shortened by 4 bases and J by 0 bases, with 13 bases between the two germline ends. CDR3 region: CATSDRGTASTDTQYF. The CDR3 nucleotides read TGTGCCACCAGTGACCGCGGGACGGCTAGCACAGATACGCAGTATTTT.

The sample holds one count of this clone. The CDR3 protein is CASSHMEGSEQYF. As DNA, the CDR3 is TGTGCCAGCAGCCACATGGAGGGGAGCGAGCAGTACTTC. The chain has TRBV11-2 and TRBJ2-7, with D maybe TRBD2 (6 bases). Germline V CDR1 and CDR2: SGHAT, FQNNGV. V was cut by 5 bases and J by 6 bases, with 14 bases left in between. The CDR3 totals 13 residues.

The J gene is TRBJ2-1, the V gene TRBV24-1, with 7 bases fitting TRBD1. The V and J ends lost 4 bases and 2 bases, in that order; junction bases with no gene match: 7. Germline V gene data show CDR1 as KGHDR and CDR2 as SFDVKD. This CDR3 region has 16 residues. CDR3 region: CATSDPGTDAYNEQFF. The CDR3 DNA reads TGTGCCACCAGTGACCCCGGGACAGACGCCTACAATGAGCAGTTCTTC.

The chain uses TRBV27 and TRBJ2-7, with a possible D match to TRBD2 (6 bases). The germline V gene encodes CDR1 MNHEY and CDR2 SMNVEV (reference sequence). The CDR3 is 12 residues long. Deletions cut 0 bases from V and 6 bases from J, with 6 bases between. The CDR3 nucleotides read TGTGCCAGCAGTTTATCGGGGGGCGAGCAGTACTTC. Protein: CASSLSGGEQYF.

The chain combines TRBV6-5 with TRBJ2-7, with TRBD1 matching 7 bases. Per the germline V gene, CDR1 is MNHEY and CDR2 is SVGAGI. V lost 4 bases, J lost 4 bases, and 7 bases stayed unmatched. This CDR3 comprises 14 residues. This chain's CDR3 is CASSSGTVGYEQYF. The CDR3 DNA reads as TGTGCCAGCAGTTCCGGGACAGTGGGTTACGAGCAGTACTTC.

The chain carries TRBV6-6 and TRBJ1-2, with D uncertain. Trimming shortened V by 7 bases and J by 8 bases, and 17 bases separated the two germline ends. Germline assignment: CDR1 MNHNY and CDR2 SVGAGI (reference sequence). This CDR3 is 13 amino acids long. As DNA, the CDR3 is TGTGCCAGCACCACAATGACCGGAGGAGGCTACACCTTC. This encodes CASTTMTGGGYTF.

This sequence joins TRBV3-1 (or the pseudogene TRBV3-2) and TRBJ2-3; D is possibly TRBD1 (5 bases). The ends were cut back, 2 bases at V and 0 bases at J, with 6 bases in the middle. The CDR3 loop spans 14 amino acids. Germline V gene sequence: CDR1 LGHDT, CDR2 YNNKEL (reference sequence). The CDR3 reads CASSQQGSTDTQYF. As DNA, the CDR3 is TGTGCCAGCAGCCAACAGGGCAGCACAGATACGCAGTATTTT.

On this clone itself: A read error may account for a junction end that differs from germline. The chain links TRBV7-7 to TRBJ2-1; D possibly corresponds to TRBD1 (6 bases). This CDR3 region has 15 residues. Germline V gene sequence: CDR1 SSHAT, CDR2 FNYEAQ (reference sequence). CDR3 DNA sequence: TGTGCTAGCAGCCGTGGAACAGGGAACTACAATGAGCAGTTCTTC. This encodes CASSRGTGNYNEQFF.

CDR3 DNA: TGTGCCACCAGTGGCCCCACGGGACTCTCTGGAAACACCATATATTTT. As protein: CATSGPTGLSGNTIYF. The rearrangement links TRBV24-1 to TRBJ1-3, with D perhaps TRBD1 (5 bases). There are 16 residues in the CDR3. Germline V gives CDR1 KGHDR, CDR2 SFDVKD. Trimming removed 5 bases at V and 0 bases at J, with 13 bases between.